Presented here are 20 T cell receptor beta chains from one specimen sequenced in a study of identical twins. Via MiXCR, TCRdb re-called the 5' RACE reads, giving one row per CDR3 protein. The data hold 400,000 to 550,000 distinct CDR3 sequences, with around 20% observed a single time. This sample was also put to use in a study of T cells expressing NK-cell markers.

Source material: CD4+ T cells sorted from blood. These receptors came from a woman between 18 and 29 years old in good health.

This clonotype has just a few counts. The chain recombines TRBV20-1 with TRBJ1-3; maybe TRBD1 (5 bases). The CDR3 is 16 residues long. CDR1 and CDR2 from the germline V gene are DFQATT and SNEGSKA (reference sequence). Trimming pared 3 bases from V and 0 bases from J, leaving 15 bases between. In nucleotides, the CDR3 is TGCAGTGCTAGTCCTCCGACAGTCCTCTCTGGAAACACCATATATTTT. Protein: CSASPPTVLSGNTIYF.

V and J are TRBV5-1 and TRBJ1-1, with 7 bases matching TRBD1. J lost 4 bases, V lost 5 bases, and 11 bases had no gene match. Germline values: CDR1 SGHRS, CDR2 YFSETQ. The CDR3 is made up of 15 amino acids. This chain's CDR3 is CASREQGMRGTEAFF. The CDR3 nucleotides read TGCGCCAGCAGGGAACAGGGGATGAGGGGCACTGAAGCTTTCTTT.

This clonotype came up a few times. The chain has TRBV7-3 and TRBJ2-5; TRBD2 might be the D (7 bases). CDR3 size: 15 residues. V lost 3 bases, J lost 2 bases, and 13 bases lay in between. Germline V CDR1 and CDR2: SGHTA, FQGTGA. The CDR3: CASSLGGAVQETQYF. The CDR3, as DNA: TGTGCCAGCAGCTTGGGGGGGGCCGTGCAAGAGACCCAGTACTTC.

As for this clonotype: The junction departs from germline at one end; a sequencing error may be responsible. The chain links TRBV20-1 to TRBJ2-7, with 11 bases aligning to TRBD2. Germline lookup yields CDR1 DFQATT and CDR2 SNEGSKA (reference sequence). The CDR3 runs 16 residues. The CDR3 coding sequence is TGCAGTGCTAGTGACCTCGGGGGACTAGCGGAGACGGGGCAGGACTTC. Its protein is CSASDLGGLAETGQDF.

DNA of the CDR3: TGTGCCAGCAGTGAAGGGAGATTAACTGAAGCTTTCTTT. Translation: CASSEGRLTEAFF. The genes are TRBV6-1 and TRBJ1-1, with D uncertain. Germline lookup yields CDR1 MNHNS and CDR2 SASEGT. The CDR3 runs to 13 residues. V was clipped by 1 base and J by 5 bases, with 8 bases between them.

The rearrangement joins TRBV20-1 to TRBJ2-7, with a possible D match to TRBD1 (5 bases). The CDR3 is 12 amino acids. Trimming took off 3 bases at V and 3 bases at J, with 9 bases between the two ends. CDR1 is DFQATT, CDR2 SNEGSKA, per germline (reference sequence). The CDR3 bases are TGCAGTGCTAGTTCTCAGGGCTACGAGCAGTACTTC. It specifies CSASSQGYEQYF.

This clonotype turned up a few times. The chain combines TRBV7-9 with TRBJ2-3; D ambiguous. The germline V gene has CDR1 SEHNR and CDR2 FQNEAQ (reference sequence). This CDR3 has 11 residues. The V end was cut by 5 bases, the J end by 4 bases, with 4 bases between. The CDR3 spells CASSGADTQYF. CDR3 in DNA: TGTGCCAGCAGCGGGGCAGATACGCAGTATTTT.

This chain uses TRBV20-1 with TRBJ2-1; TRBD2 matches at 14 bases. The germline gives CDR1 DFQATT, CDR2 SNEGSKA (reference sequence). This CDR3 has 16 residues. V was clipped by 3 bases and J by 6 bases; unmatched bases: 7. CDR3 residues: CSASGTSGSLINEQFF. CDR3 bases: TGCAGTGCTAGCGGGACTAGCGGGAGTCTGATCAATGAGCAGTTCTTC.

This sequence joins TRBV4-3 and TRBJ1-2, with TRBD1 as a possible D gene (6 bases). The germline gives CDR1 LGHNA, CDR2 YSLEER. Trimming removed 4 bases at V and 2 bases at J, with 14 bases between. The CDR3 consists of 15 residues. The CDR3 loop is CASSPGWGLNYGYTF. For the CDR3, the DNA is TGCGCCAGCAGCCCCGGATGGGGGCTGAACTATGGCTACACCTTC.

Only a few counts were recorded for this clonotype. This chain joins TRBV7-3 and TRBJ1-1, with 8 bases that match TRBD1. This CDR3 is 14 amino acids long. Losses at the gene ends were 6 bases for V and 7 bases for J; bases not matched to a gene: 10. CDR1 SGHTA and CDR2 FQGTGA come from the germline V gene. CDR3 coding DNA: TGTGCCAGCAGACAGGACAGGGTCCGTGGTGAAGCTTTCTTT. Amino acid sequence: CASRQDRVRGEAFF.

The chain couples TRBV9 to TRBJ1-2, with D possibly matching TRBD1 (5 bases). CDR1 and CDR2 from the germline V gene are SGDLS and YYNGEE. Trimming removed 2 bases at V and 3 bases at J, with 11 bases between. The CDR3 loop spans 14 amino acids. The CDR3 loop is CASSVGTEHYGYTF. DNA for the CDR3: TGTGCCAGCAGCGTTGGGACGGAACACTATGGCTACACCTTC.

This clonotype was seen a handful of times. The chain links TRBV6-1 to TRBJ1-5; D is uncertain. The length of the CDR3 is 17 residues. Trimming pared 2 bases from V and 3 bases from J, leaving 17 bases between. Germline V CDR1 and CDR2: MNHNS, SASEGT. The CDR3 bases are TGTGCCAGCAGTGAACTGATAACACCAATGAACAATCAGCCCCAGCATTTT. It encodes CASSELITPMNNQPQHF.

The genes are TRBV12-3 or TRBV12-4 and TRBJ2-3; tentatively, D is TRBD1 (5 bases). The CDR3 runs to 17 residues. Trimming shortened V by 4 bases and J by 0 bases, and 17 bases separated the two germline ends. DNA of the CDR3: TGTGCCAGCAGTTCTTATTTACAGGTGCCTAGCACAGATACGCAGTATTTT. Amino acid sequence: CASSSYLQVPSTDTQYF.

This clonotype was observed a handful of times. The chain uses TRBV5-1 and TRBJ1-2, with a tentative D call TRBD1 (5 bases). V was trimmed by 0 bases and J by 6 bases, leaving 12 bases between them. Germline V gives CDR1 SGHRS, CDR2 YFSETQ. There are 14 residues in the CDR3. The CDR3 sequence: CASSLERGVDGYTF. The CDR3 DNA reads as TGCGCCAGCAGCTTGGAGAGGGGAGTTGATGGCTACACCTTC.

The CDR3 DNA reads as TGCAGTGCTAGAGATGGGGCTAGCGGGGAGCAGTACTTC. It is translated as CSARDGASGEQYF. The chain has TRBV20-1 and TRBJ2-7; 8 nucleotides agree with TRBD2. The CDR3 sequence is 13 residues long. V was clipped by 0 bases and J by 7 bases; unmatched bases: 5. CDR1 and CDR2 from the germline V gene are DFQATT and SNEGSKA (reference sequence).

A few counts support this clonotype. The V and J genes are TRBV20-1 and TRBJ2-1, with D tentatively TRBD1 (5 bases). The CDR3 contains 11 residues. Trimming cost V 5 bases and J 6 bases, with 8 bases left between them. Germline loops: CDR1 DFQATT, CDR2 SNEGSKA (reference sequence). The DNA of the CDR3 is TGCAGTGCTGGCAGGGCCAATGAGCAGTTCTTC. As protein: CSAGRANEQFF.

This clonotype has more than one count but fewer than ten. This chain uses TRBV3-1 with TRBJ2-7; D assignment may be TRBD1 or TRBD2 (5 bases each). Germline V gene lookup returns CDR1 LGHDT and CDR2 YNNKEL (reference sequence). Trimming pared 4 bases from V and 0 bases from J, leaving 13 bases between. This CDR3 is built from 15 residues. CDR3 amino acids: CASSPGSGSSYEQYF. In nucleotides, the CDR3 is TGTGCCAGCAGCCCGGGCTCAGGGAGCTCCTACGAGCAGTACTTC.

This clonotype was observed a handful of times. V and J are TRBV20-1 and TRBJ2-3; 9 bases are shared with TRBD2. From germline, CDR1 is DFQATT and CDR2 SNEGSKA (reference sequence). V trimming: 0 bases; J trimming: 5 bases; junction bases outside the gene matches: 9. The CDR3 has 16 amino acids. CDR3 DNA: TGCAGTGCTAGAGATGCGAAGCGGCGGGAGGGAGATACGCAGTATTTT. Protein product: CSARDAKRREGDTQYF.

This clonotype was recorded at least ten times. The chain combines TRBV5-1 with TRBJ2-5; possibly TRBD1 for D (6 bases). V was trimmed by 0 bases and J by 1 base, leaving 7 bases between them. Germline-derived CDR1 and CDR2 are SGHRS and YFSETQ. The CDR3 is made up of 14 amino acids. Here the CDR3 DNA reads TGCGCCAGCAGCTTGGGGACAGCCCAAGAGACCCAGTACTTC. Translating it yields CASSLGTAQETQYF.

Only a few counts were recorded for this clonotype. The CDR3 DNA reads TGTGCCAGCAGAAGAATCCTAATTGGGAATCAGCCCCAGCATTTT. Encoded protein: CASRRILIGNQPQHF. V and J are TRBV21-1 and TRBJ1-5. TRBV21-1 represents a pseudogene. This CDR3 has 15 residues.